Described below is a single T cell receptor (beta chain) sequence and its context. PCR amplification relied on 60 Vbeta primers (plus 13 Jbeta primers). The assay was immunoSEQ multiplex PCR, and TCRdb's table has in-frame clones only and misses some. The sample yields over 100,000 clones, approximately 78% seen once. Trimming removed 5 bases at V and 0 bases at J, with 9 bases between. The CDR3 consists of 14 residues. Germline-derived CDR1 and CDR2 are LNHNV and YYDKDF (reference sequence). This record belongs to a study of cytomegalovirus exposure and HLA in healthy donors. For the study at large: The study placed 70% to 85% of its 350 to 400 genotyped donors in the Caucasian-associated ancestry cluster.

This clonotype was sampled from a woman aged 45 to 65 in good health and CMV-seropositive. The sequencing sample was made of PBMCs. This rearrangement joins TRBV15 to TRBJ2-3; tentative D call: TRBD2 (6 bases). The chain's CDR3 is CATSLGGSTDTQYF. As DNA, the CDR3 is TGTGCCACCAGCCTTGGGGGGAGCACAGATACGCAGTATTTT.